This T cell receptor beta chain was observed in a study of blood T cells in healthy people across ages. The CDR3 is made up of 14 amino acids. The germline gives CDR1 SGHRS, CDR2 YFSETQ. A second about 7 to 12 cycle PCR used barcoded and J-beta primers. One entry per CDR3 protein results from TCRdb running MiXCR on the 5' RACE reads. The sample shows fewer than 900,000 distinct CDR3 sequences, about 40% of them seen only once. On this clonotype: A junction end diverges from the germline sequence, so it may reflect a read error.

The rearrangement links TRBV5-1 to TRBJ2-1; 8 bases line up with TRBD1. The sample was blood. The TCR sequence derives from a woman in her sixties in good health. The CDR3 reads CASSSGQVYNGQFF. The CDR3 DNA reads as TGCGCCAGCAGCTCGGGACAGGTATACAATGGGCAGTTCTTC.